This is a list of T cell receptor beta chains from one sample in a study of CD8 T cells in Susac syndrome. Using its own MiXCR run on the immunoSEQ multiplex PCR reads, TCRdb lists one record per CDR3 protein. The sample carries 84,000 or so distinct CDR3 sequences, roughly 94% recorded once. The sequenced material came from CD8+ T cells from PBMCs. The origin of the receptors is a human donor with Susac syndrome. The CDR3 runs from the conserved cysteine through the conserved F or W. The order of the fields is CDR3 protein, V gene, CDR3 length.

CDR3: CSASPRGLAGVLEQFF
V: TRBV20-1
length: 16

CDR3: CASSLGNYGYTF
V: TRBV5-1
length: 12

CDR3: CSVEDRLAGGGGEQFF
V: TRBV29-1
length: 16

CDR3: CASSQKLAGVSDTQYF
V: TRBV4-1
length: 16

CDR3: CASRQTGTGGSGYGYTF
V: TRBV7-9
length: 17

CDR3: CSASRSGANVLTF
V: TRBV20-1
length: 13

CDR3: CATSRDRPGREAETQYF
V: TRBV15
length: 17

CDR3: CASSLKQTGANTGELFF
V: TRBV7-8
length: 17

CDR3: CASSLDWGQGTTGANVLTF
V: TRBV7-9
length: 19

CDR3: CASSHRGNTGELFF
V: TRBV27
length: 14

CDR3: CASSEGGASYNEQFF
V: TRBV3-1
length: 15

CDR3: CSARESGVEQYF
V: TRBV20-1
length: 12

CDR3: CSTKVGRDYGYTF
V: TRBV29-1
length: 13

CDR3: CSVEDRGDRDPYGYTF
V: TRBV29-1
length: 16

CDR3: CSVPTGNTGELFF
V: TRBV29-1
length: 13

CDR3: CATSGLTDTQYF
V: TRBV28
length: 12

CDR3: CASSLFQSDTGELFF
V: TRBV5-1
length: 15

CDR3: CASRTGNTEAFF
V: TRBV19
length: 12

CDR3: CASSSPGTLAKNIQYF
V: TRBV7-9
length: 16

CDR3: CASSPTGSWETQYF
V: TRBV18
length: 14

CDR3: CASSHHRVLYEQYF
V: TRBV23-1
length: 14

CDR3: CASYLGELFF
V: TRBV6-2/TRBV6-3
length: 10

CDR3: CASSVETPTDTQYF
V: TRBV9
length: 14

CDR3: CASSLVYPSYEQYF
V: TRBV5-1
length: 14

CDR3: CASRAWTSGRANEQFF
V: TRBV28
length: 16

CDR3: CSALAENTGELFF
V: TRBV20-1
length: 13

CDR3: CSVEDPHRGLETQYF
V: TRBV29-1
length: 15

CDR3: CAWSTGGLETQYF
V: TRBV30
length: 13

CDR3: CASSSPRDYNEQFF
V: TRBV19
length: 14